The rows below give T cell receptor beta chains drawn from one sample of a study of T-cell memory formation after mild COVID-19. TCRdb re-called the 5' RACE reads with MiXCR, one entry per CDR3 protein. This sample carries about 390,000 distinct CDR3 sequences, approximately 16% of them seen once, and the ten largest clones take roughly 21%. Sequencing was carried out using PBMCs or a T cell subset sorted from them (not recorded which). These receptors all stem from a man in his late teens or twenties who had mild COVID-19 (a few samples of this study predate the infection). Cell type and time point are not known. CDR3s include the opening cysteine and the closing phenylalanine or tryptophan. D genes are given only for firm matches. Where a row states a size, it is once, few, many or the class of an expanded clone; other rows omit it.

j_gene | v_gene | d_gene | abundance | CDR3aa | CDR3nt
TRBJ2-1 | TRBV20-1 | TRBD1 | . | CSARDFRDRGHFSPYNEQFF | TGCAGTGCTAGAGATTTTAGGGACAGGGGACATTTCTCCCCCTACAATGAGCAGTTCTTC
TRBJ2-2 | TRBV7-3 | . | few | CASSRTRATATGELFF | TGTGCCAGCAGCCGTACTCGGGCGACAGCCACCGGGGAGCTGTTTTTT
TRBJ2-6 | TRBV7-2 | . | few | CASSPGPGANVLTF | TGTGCCAGCAGCCCGGGGCCTGGGGCCAACGTCCTGACTTTC
TRBJ2-3 | TRBV3-1 | . | many | CASRQGTDTQYF | TGTGCCAGCCGACAGGGCACAGATACGCAGTATTTT
TRBJ1-6 | TRBV4-1 | . | few | CASSRGDSPLHF | TGCGCCAGCAGCCGAGGGGATTCACCCCTCCACTTT
TRBJ2-2 | TRBV11-2 | TRBD2 | . | CASTNIAGPGELFF | TGTGCCAGCACCAATATAGCGGGGCCCGGGGAGCTGTTTTTT
TRBJ1-2 | TRBV6-5 | . | few | CASSFRRGGAGYGYTF | TGTGCCAGCAGTTTCCGTCGTGGGGGGGCTGGCTATGGCTACACCTTC
TRBJ2-1 | TRBV29-1 | TRBD2 | . | CSVERGVEQFF | TGCAGCGTTGAACGGGGGGTTGAGCAGTTCTTC
TRBJ2-3 | TRBV7-3 | TRBD2 | many | CASSPRLAGDRTDTQYF | TGTGCCAGCAGCCCGCGACTAGCGGGGGATCGGACAGATACGCAGTATTTT
TRBJ2-4 | TRBV10-3 | . | . | CAISESDKQNIQYF | TGTGCCATCTCGGAATCGGACAAACAAAACATTCAGTACTTC
TRBJ1-1 | TRBV28 | TRBD1 | few | CASSFGDRGPRNTEAFF | TGTGCCAGCAGTTTTGGGGACAGGGGACCCAGGAACACTGAAGCTTTCTTT
TRBJ2-1 | TRBV21-1 | . | . | CASSKFGRYNEQFF | TGTGCCAGCAGCAAATTCGGGCGGTACAATGAGCAGTTCTTC
TRBJ2-7 | TRBV7-6 | . | . | CASSQTPPGTTTYEQYF | TGTGCCAGCAGCCAAACCCCCCCCGGGACAACTACCTACGAGCAGTACTTC
TRBJ2-7 | TRBV4-3 | . | few | CASSQDVGRIDYEQYF | TGCGCCAGCAGCCAAGATGTGGGTAGAATAGACTACGAGCAGTACTTC
TRBJ2-2 | TRBV12-3/TRBV12-4 | . | many | CASSQQGAGELFF | TGTGCCAGCAGTCAACAGGGTGCCGGGGAGCTGTTTTTT
TRBJ2-3 | TRBV4-1 | TRBD1 | few | CASSQTGGGTDTQYF | TGCGCCAGCAGCCAGACAGGGGGTGGAACAGATACGCAGTATTTT
TRBJ1-1 | TRBV12-3/TRBV12-4 | . | few | CASSLRGGLNTEAFF | TGTGCCAGCAGTCTAAGAGGGGGGCTGAACACTGAAGCTTTCTTT
TRBJ1-2 | TRBV11-2 | . | . | CASSPTTPKVYGYTF | TGTGCCAGCAGCCCGACGACGCCCAAGGTTTATGGCTACACCTTC
TRBJ2-1 | TRBV20-1 | TRBD2 | . | CSAQTASGGSNEQFF | TGCAGTGCACAGACGGCGAGCGGGGGGTCCAATGAGCAGTTCTTC
TRBJ2-2 | TRBV2 | TRBD2 | . | CASSGTSGRTGELFF | TGTGCCAGCAGTGGGACTAGCGGGCGCACCGGGGAGCTGTTTTTT
TRBJ1-2 | TRBV12-3/TRBV12-4 | . | . | CASSFVTYGYTF | TGTGCCAGCAGTTTTGTGACCTATGGCTACACCTTC
TRBJ2-2 | TRBV9 | . | . | CASSASGTPPGELFF | TGTGCCAGCAGCGCGTCCGGGACACCACCCGGGGAGCTGTTTTTT
TRBJ2-7 | TRBV7-8 | . | few | CASSLAVRAGPHEQYF | TGTGCCAGCAGCTTAGCCGTTCGGGCAGGGCCCCACGAGCAGTACTTC
TRBJ2-3 | TRBV12-3/TRBV12-4 | . | . | CASTAPYRHTQYF | TGTGCCAGCACCGCCCCCTACAGACATACGCAGTATTTT
TRBJ2-1 | TRBV6-2/TRBV6-3 | TRBD2 | few | CASSYSIPIAGRSSYNEQFF | TGTGCCAGCAGTTACTCCATCCCGATAGCGGGACGAAGCTCCTACAATGAGCAGTTCTTC
TRBJ2-1 | TRBV29-1 | . | . | CSVETTDGALEQFF | TGCAGCGTTGAAACTACAGACGGAGCTCTTGAGCAGTTCTTC
TRBJ1-1 | TRBV28 | . | . | CASRRVRSVRLLTEAFF | TGTGCCAGCAGGCGGGTTAGGAGCGTCCGCCTCCTCACTGAAGCTTTCTTT
TRBJ2-1 | TRBV24-1 | TRBD1 | many | CATSDFGQGDEQFF | TGTGCCACCAGTGATTTTGGGCAGGGGGATGAGCAGTTCTTC
TRBJ2-7 | TRBV18 | . | few | CASSPIQGGSSYEQYF | TGTGCCAGCTCACCGATACAGGGTGGGAGCTCCTACGAGCAGTACTTC
TRBJ2-1 | TRBV7-3 | . | few | CASSSTSTGLPFF | TGTGCCAGCAGCTCCACCTCGACAGGACTCCCGTTCTTC
TRBJ2-5 | TRBV6-5 | . | few | CASSDVAAGEETQYF | TGTGCCAGCAGCGACGTTGCTGCGGGTGAAGAGACCCAGTACTTC
TRBJ1-2 | TRBV7-9 | . | . | CASSFGETNYGYTF | TGTGCCAGCAGCTTTGGGGAAACGAACTATGGCTACACCTTC
TRBJ1-2 | TRBV30 | . | . | CAWSQSLNYGYTF | TGTGCCTGGAGTCAAAGCCTTAACTATGGCTACACCTTC
TRBJ2-5 | TRBV6-5 | TRBD2 | few | CASSYWGGLESKQTQYF | TGTGCCAGCAGTTACTGGGGGGGGTTGGAGTCCAAACAGACCCAGTACTTC
TRBJ1-1 | TRBV7-9 | . | many | CASSRTRFQNTEAFF | TGTGCCAGCAGCCGGACACGCTTCCAGAACACTGAAGCTTTCTTT
TRBJ1-2 | TRBV5-1 | . | few | CASSSDSLAYGYTF | TGCGCCAGCAGCTCGGACAGTTTAGCGTATGGCTACACCTTC
TRBJ2-7 | TRBV9 | TRBD1 | . | CASSNGQEYEQYF | TGTGCCAGCAGCAACGGACAGGAGTACGAGCAGTACTTC
TRBJ2-7 | TRBV29-1 | TRBD1 | few | CSVPTGGRGEQYF | TGCAGCGTGCCGACAGGGGGGAGGGGCGAGCAGTACTTC
TRBJ2-4 | TRBV7-2 | . | . | CASSFQGGDVIQYF | TGTGCCAGCAGCTTCCAGGGGGGAGATGTCATTCAGTACTTC
TRBJ1-1 | TRBV4-1 | TRBD1 | . | CASSQDLRTGLNTEAFF | TGCGCCAGCAGCCAAGACCTCAGGACAGGACTAAACACTGAAGCTTTCTTT
TRBJ2-7 | TRBV20-1 | . | . | CSARTGAPSEQYF | TGCAGTGCTAGAACCGGGGCCCCGTCCGAGCAGTACTTC
TRBJ1-4 | TRBV28 | . | few | CASSSGYEKLFF | TGTGCCAGCAGTTCGGGGTACGAAAAACTGTTTTTT
TRBJ2-5 | TRBV5-4 | . | . | CASARYQETQYF | TGTGCCAGCGCTAGGTACCAAGAGACCCAGTACTTC
TRBJ2-1 | TRBV6-5 | . | few | CASSYLGPYNEQFF | TGTGCCAGCAGTTATCTGGGGCCCTACAATGAGCAGTTCTTC
TRBJ1-1 | TRBV20-1 | . | . | CSARASLGAFF | TGCAGTGCTAGGGCATCCCTGGGAGCTTTCTTT
TRBJ1-1 | TRBV4-2 | TRBD1 | . | CASSQVRQGNGEAFF | TGTGCCAGCAGCCAAGTGAGACAGGGGAACGGTGAAGCTTTCTTT
TRBJ1-6 | TRBV5-6 | . | . | CASGFGGRSPLHF | TGTGCCAGCGGGTTTGGGGGCCGTTCACCCCTCCACTTT
TRBJ1-6 | TRBV6-6 | . | few | CASSPTGSGNSPLHF | TGTGCCAGCAGCCCGACAGGTTCGGGTAATTCACCCCTCCACTTT
TRBJ2-7 | TRBV5-1 | . | few | CASSLEGSIGYEQYF | TGCGCCAGCAGCTTGGAAGGGTCGATTGGGTACGAGCAGTACTTC
TRBJ2-5 | TRBV12-3/TRBV12-4 | . | . | CASSMIGGHQETQYF | TGTGCCAGCAGCATGATCGGGGGGCACCAAGAGACCCAGTACTTC